Described below is a single T cell receptor beta chain sequence and its context. There were TCR beta CDR3 regions amplified from RNA transcripts. RT-PCR in the first round (using the HTBI primer set) targeted the TCR CDR3. Using its own MiXCR run on the multiplex PCR reads, TCRdb lists one record per CDR3 protein. This table holds 540,000 or so distinct CDR3 sequences, approximately 44% found once. CDR3 length: 14 amino acids. The V and J ends lost 1 base and 0 bases respectively, with 10 bases between them. Per germline, CDR1 SQVTM and CDR2 ANQGSEA. The data stem from a study of T cells in Graves' hyperthyroidism and ophthalmopathy. Criteria for exclusion of patients were uncontrolled infection, other autoimmune disease, pregnancy or lactation.

This sequence originates from an adult woman with Graves' disease, either hyperthyroidism or ophthalmopathy (not recorded which). J is TRBJ2-7 and V is TRBV29-1, with D perhaps being TRBD1 or TRBD2 (5 bases each). Sequenced: peripheral blood or thyroid tissue (not recorded which). CDR3 sequence: CSVEAGTHSYEQYF. CDR3 DNA: TGCAGCGTTGAAGCCGGGACGCACTCCTACGAGCAGTACTTC.